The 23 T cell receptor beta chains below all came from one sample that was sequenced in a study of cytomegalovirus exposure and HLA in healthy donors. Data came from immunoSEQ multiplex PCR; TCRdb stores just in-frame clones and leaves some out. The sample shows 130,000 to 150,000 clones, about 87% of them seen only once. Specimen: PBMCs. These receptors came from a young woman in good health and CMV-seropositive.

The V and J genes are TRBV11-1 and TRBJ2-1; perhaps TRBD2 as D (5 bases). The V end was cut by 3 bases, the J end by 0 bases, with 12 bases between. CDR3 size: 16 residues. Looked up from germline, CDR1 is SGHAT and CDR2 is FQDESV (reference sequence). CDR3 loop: CASSLDWTSSYNEQFF. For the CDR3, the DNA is TGTGCCAGCAGCTTGGACTGGACCAGCTCCTACAATGAGCAGTTCTTC. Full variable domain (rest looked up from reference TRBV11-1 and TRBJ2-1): EAEVAQSPRYKITEKSQAVAFWCDPISGHATLYWYRQILGQGPELLVQFQDESVVDDSQLPKDRFSAERLKGVDSTLKIQPAELGDSAMYLCASSLDWTSSYNEQFFGPGTRLTVL.

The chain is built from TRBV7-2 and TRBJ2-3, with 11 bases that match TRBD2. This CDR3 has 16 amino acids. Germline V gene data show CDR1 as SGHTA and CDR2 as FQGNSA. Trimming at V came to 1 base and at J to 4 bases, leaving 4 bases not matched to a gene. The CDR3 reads CASSLGSGGVSDTQYF. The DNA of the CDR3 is TGTGCCAGCAGCTTAGGTAGCGGGGGGGTGTCAGATACGCAGTATTTT.

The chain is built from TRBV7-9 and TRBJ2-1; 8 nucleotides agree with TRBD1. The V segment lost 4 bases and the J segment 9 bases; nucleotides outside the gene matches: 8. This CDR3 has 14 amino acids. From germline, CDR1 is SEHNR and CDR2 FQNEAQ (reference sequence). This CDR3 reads CASSSPPGGREQFF. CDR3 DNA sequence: TGTGCCAGCAGCTCTCCCCCAGGGGGCCGTGAGCAGTTCTTC.

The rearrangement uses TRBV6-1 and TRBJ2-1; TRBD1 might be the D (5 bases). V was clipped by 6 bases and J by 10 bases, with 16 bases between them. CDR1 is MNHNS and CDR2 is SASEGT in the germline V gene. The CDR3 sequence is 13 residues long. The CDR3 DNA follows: TGTGCCAGCAGCCAACCCCCAGGGTACGAGCAGTTCTTC. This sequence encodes CASSQPPGYEQFF.

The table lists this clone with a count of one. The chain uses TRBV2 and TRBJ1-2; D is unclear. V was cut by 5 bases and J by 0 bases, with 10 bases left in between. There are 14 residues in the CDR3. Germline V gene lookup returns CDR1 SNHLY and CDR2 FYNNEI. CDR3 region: CASSSAIANYGYTF. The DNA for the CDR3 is TGTGCCAGCAGTAGCGCCATAGCTAACTATGGCTACACCTTC.

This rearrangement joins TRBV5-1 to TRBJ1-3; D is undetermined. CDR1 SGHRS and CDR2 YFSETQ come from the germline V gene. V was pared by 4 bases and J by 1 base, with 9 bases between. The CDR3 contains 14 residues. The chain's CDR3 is CASSPSRSGNTIYF. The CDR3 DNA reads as TGCGCCAGCAGCCCCAGTCGTTCTGGAAACACCATATATTTT.

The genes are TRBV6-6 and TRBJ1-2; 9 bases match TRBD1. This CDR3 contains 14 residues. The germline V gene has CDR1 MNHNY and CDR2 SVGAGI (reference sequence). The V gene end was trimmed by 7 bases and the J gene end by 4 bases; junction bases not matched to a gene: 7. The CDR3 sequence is CASTPGQGGYGYTF. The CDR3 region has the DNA TGTGCCAGCACACCGGGACAGGGCGGCTATGGCTACACCTTC.

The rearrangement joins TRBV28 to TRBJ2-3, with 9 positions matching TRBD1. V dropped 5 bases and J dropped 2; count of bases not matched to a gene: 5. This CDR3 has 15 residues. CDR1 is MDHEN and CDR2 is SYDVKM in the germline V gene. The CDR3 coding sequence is TGTGCCAGCAGTGGGGACAGGGAAAACACAGATACGCAGTATTTT. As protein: CASSGDRENTDTQYF.

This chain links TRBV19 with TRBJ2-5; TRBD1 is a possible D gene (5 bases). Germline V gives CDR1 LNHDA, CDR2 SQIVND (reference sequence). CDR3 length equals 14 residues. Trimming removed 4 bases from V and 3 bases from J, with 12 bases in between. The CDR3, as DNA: TGTGCCAGTAGTACCAGGGTGTTCGAAGAGACCCAGTACTTC. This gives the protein CASSTRVFEETQYF.

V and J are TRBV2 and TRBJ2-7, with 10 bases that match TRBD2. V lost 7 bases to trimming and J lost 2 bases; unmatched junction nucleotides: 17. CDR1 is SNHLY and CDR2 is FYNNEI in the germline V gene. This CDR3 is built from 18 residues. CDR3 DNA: TGTGCCAGCACCCAAAGGTCTAGCGGGAGAGGAAATCCCTACGAGCAGTACTTC. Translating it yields CASTQRSSGRGNPYEQYF.

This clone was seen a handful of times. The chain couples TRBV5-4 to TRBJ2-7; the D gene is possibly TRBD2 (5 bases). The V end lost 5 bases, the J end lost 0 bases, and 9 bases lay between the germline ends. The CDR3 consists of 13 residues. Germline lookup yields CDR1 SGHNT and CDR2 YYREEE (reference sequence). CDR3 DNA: TGTGCCAGCAGATCCCGGGACTCCTACGAGCAGTACTTC. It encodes CASRSRDSYEQYF.

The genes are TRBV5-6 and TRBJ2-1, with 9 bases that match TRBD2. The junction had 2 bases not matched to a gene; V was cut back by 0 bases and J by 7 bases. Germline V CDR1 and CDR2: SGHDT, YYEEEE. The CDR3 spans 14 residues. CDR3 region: CASSLGTSVNEQFF. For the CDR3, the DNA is TGTGCCAGCAGCTTGGGGACTAGCGTTAATGAGCAGTTCTTC.

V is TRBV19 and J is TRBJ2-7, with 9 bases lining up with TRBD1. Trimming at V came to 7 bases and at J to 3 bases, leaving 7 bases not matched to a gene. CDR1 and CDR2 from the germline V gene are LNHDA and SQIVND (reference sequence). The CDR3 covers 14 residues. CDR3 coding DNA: TGTGCCAGTACGCCCGGGACAGGGAGCTACGAGCAGTACTTC. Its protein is CASTPGTGSYEQYF. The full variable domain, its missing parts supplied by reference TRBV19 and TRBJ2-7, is DGGITQSPKYLFRKEGQNVTLSCEQNLNHDAMYWYRQDPGQGLRLIYYSQIVNDFQKGDIAEGYSVSREKKESFPLTVTSAQKNPTAFYLCASTPGTGSYEQYFGPGTRLTVT.

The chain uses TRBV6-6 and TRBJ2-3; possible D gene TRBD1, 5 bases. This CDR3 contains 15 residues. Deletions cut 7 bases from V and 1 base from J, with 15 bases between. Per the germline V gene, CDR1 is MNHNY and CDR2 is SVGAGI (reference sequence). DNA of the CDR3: TGTGCCAGCAACGACAGTGGCGGTCGCACAGATACGCAGTATTTT. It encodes CASNDSGGRTDTQYF.

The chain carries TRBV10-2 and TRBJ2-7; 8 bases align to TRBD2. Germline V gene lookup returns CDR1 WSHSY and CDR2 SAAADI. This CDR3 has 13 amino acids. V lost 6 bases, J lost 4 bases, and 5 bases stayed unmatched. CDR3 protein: CASSTGGRYEQYF. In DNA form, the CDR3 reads TGCGCCAGCAGCACGGGCGGGAGGTACGAGCAGTACTTC.

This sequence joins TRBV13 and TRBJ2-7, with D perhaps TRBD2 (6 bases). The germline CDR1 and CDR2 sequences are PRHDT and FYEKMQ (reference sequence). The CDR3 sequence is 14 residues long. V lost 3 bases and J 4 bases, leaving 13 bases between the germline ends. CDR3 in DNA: TGTGCCAGCAGCTTGGGGACTTCTTCGTACGAGCAGTACTTC. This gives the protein CASSLGTSSYEQYF.

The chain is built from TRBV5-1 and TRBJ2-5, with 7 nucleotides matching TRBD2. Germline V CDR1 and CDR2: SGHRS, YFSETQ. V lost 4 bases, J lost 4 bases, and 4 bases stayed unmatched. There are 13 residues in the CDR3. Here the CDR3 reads CASSPGLGETQYF. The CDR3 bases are TGCGCCAGCAGCCCCGGACTAGGAGAGACCCAGTACTTC.

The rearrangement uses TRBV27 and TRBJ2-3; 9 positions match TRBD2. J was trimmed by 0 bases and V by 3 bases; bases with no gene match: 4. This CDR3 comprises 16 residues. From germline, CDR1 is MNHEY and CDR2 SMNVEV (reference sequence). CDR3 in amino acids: CASSLRLAASTDTQYF. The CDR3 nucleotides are TGTGCCAGCAGTTTGCGACTAGCGGCTAGCACAGATACGCAGTATTTT.

This CDR3 is CASSFRGAYEQYF. As DNA, the CDR3 is TGCGCCAGCAGCTTTCGGGGGGCCTACGAGCAGTACTTC. The V and J genes are TRBV5-1 and TRBJ2-7; TRBD2 aligns across 7 bases. The CDR3 sequence is 13 residues long. Trimming removed 2 bases from V and 2 bases from J; junction bases left unmatched: 1. Looked up from germline, CDR1 is SGHRS and CDR2 is YFSETQ.

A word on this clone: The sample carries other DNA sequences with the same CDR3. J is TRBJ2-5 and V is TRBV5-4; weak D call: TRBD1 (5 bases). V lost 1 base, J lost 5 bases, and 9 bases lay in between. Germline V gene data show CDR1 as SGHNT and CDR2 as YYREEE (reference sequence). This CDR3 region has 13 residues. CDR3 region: CASSLKGVETQYF. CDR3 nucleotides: TGTGCCAGCAGCTTGAAAGGGGTGGAGACCCAGTACTTC.

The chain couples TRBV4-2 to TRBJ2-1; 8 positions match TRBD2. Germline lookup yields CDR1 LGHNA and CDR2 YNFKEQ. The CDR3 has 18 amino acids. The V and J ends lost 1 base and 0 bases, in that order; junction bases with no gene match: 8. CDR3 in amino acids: CASSQVAGLPSSYNEQFF. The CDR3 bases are TGTGCCAGCAGCCAAGTAGCGGGGTTACCGAGCTCCTACAATGAGCAGTTCTTC.

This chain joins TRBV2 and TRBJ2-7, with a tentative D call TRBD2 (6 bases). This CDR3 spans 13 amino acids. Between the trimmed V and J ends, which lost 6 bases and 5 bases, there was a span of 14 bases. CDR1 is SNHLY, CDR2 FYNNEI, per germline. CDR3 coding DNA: TGTGCCAGCAGCTCGGGACTGGGCGACGAGCAGTACTTC. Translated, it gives CASSSGLGDEQYF. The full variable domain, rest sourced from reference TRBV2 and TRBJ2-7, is EPEVTQTPSHQVTQMGQEVILRCVPISNHLYFYWYRQILGQKVEFLVSFYNNEISEKSEIFDDQFSVERPDGSNFTLKIRSTKLEDSAMYFCASSSGLGDEQYFGPGTRLTVT.

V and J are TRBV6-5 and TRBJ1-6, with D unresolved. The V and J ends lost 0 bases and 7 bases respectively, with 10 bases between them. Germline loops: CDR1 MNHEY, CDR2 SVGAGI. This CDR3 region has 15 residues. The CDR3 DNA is TGTGCCAGCAGTTACTCGCACCGGGAAAATTCACCCCTCCACTTT. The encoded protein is CASSYSHRENSPLHF.